This T cell receptor beta chain was sequenced during a study of graft-versus-host responses after intestinal transplantation. Across the whole study: Transplant recipients had multivisceral, liver-intestinal, or isolated intestinal grafts. Anti-thymocyte globulin induction preceded about 3 years of tacrolimus and steroid maintenance in all recipients.

Comments on this clone: What it recognizes is unknown.

Per germline, CDR1 MNHEY and CDR2 SVGAGI. The CDR3 covers 14 residues. TCRdb keeps only in-frame clones here, not all; method: immunoSEQ multiplex PCR. The repertoire holds 71,000 or so clones, with about 92% as singletons. The sample consisted of unstimulated CD8+ T cells sorted from spleen or lymph node cells, taken before intestinal transplant. The source of this sequence is a human donor who received an intestinal transplant. The V and J genes are TRBV6-5 and TRBJ2-5, with D uncertain. The J call may be mistaken, given a closer DNA end match to TRBJ2-7. CDR3 coding DNA: TGTGCCAGCAGTTACTCCCCGACAATTTACGAGCAGTACTTC. Residues: CASSYSPTIYEQYF.